This TCR beta chain comes out of a study of spatial heterogeneity in lung cancer (dated by TCRdb to between 2018 and 2020). About the full investigation: The donors were 60 to 80 patients from the lung TRACERx cohort who had early-stage, untreated non-small cell lung cancer. Follow-up PBMC samples were sequenced whenever available, with the median time to follow-up being 2 to 3 years after resection. Beta-chain transcripts were consistently detected in greater numbers than alpha-chain transcripts, which likely reflected higher beta-chain transcript abundance. In the raw uncorrected reads, each unique combination of TCR and UMI appeared more than ten times on average. In non-small cell lung cancer, the study made a quantitative comparison of TCR alpha and beta repertoires among multiple tumor regions, matched nontumor lung and blood. TCR repertoire features were related to nonsynonymous mutation counts determined by whole-exome sequencing of tumor tissue. At surgery, both alpha and beta chains were TCR-sequenced in 220 tumor regions, fewer than 80 matched nontumor lung samples and around 50 PBMC samples. The paper's findings and limits, for the study overall: Ubiquitous expanded tumor TCRs were detected in blood more often at tumor resection than at routine follow-up. Comparisons of baseline and follow-up blood repertoires included only 15 or so patients. Additional single-cell paired TCR alpha and beta sequencing was considered necessary to confirm, at a functional level, the hypothesis that regional TCRs recognize regional mutations.

This clonotype was seen repeatedly, ten times or more. Its antigen is unknown. It has no much larger one-base neighbor in the sample; base qualities were not kept. Per the publication, the time point label means: blood at routine non-recurrence follow-up after resection. TCR sequencing used whole RNA extracted from tumor and nontumor lung tissue, or from cryopreserved PBMC samples, without cell sorting. Patients were selected for TCR sequencing only if sufficient RNA was available from at least two tumor regions. V lost 3 bases and J lost 1 base; the stretch between them is 13 bases long. The CDR3 has 16 amino acids, counting the end cysteine and phenylalanine. Solely the CDR3 DNA is kept, with 48 bases framed from the first base. CDR1 and CDR2, looked up from the germline V gene, are WSHSY and SAAADI. Library generation was performed with 5' RACE. Sequencing was carried out with a NextSeq 500. The TCR library protocol attached a unique molecular identifier to each TCR cDNA molecule to allow correction of PCR and sequencing errors. The original methods were these. TCR identification, UMI-based error correction and CDR3 extraction were all carried out with Decombinator tools. TCRs above a frequency of 2 per 1,000, corresponding to the top 1% of the tumor frequency distribution, were defined as expanded. Renyi diversity was calculated using the R vegan package after each repertoire was subsampled 100 times to 5,000 TCRs. CDR3 similarity networks were constructed using string-kernel similarity of amino acid triplets, with links drawn between CDR3s whose pairwise similarity was above 0.82. Clones were called with MiXCR by TCRdb after fastp trimmed the public reads at Q25, and only in-frame beta chains were retained. Here each entry gathers all rows of one CDR3 protein and keeps the most common genes and DNA. For this entry, the V and J calls and clone size follow TCRdb and not the study's own pipeline. The sample data list around 10,000 distinct CDR3 sequences, and about a fifth of these were observed just once. The ten top clones hold roughly 44% of the sample.

The rearranged segments are TRBV10-2 and TRBJ2-4; the D gene may be TRBD1 or TRBD2, since each aligns over 5 bases. Sample: PBMCs, taken at follow-up. The TCR comes from a male donor with early-stage non-small cell lung cancer. This receptor carries the CDR3 CASSDLGPGAKNIQYF. The nucleotides are TGCGCCAGCAGTGATTTGGGACCGGGGGCCAAAAACATTCAGTACTTC.